This section outlines one T cell receptor (beta chain) sequence together with its context. Its binding antigen is unknown. Per-nucleotide qualities are absent, and no much larger clonotype sits a single base away. The sample belongs to a study of regulatory T cells in long-lasting Graves disease (dated by TCRdb to the early 2020s). In terms of the full investigation: In the newly diagnosed Graves' disease group, patients had been taking antithyroid drugs for less than 3 months. Patients with persistent Graves' disease were compared with patients with newly diagnosed Graves' disease using TCR sequencing and RNA sequencing of peripheral blood. The study took place in China and was registered as a clinical trial. A total of 35 or so samples were covered by TCR sequencing, comprising around 13 persistent and roughly 20 newly diagnosed Graves' disease patients. General study outcomes and caveats: Lower TCR Shannon entropy and fewer highly expanded clones were observed in persistent Graves' disease patients than in newly diagnosed patients, which suggested clonal expansion. The small sample size was acknowledged by the authors as a limitation that may reduce accuracy. A larger number of public clonotypes was shared among persistent patients (about 2,700) than among newly diagnosed patients (approximately 930). Only the TCR beta chain was sequenced and analyzed. Peripheral blood alone was examined, since thyroid tissue, which constituted the primary lesion, could not be accessed. TRBV28, TRBJ1-2 and TRBJ2-5 were preferentially used in persistent disease, while TRBV20-1 and TRBJ2-1 were favored in newly diagnosed disease.

For CDR1 and CDR2, the germline V gene lists SGDLS and YYNGEE. V was cut back by 0 bases and J by 2 bases, leaving a gap of 14 bases between them. The CDR3 covers 16 residues, taking in both the cysteine and the phenylalanine. Just CDR3 DNA is preserved here, 48 bases in frame from base 1. The library was obtained by multiplex PCR. Sequencing was performed on an Illumina HiSeq 4000. To build TCR beta libraries, CDR3 regions were amplified by Arm-PCR using iRepertoire HTBI primers. Before sequencing, the PCR products underwent gel purification. The original pipeline was this. Across samples, about 64 TRBV and 13 to 15 TRBJ segments were identified and used for gene usage analysis of CDR3 amino acid clonotypes. COPE and FqMerger were used to merge filtered high-quality paired reads into contigs. BLAST was used to align contigs to IMGT TRBV, TRBD and TRBJ reference genes, with CDR3 defined following IMGT. Clonotypes above 0.1% frequency were classified as highly expanded clones. Shannon entropy served as the measure of repertoire diversity, while the Gini coefficient captured V-J evenness. Clonotypes shared by more than one individual were considered public. Using fastp trimming at Q25 and MiXCR clonotype assembly, TCRdb reanalyzed the public sequencing data and kept in-frame beta chains. Rows merge per CDR3 protein into single entries with the most common DNA and genes. These V and J calls are TCRdb output, not the study's own analysis. A total of about 380,000 distinct CDR3 sequences appear in this sample, roughly 16% of them only once. Of the sample, roughly 20% falls within the top ten clones.

This sample's time point label indicates: newly diagnosed GD, antithyroid drugs for less than 3 months. RNA was extracted from PBMCs in TRIzol for both TCR sequencing and RNA sequencing. The diagnosis of Graves' disease was made according to American Thyroid Association guidelines. The patients came from an endocrinology department in Xi'an, China. Each patient gave 8.5 to 9.5 milliliters of peripheral blood, collected in an EDTA anticoagulant tube. PBMCs were isolated by Ficoll Paque Plus density gradient separation without further T cell sorting. An Agilent 2100 Bioanalyzer and agarose gel were used to check RNA quality, while a NanoDrop 2000 measured RNA concentration.

The specimen comprised peripheral blood mononuclear cells (PBMCs), sampled at new diagnosis, from a patient treated with antithyroid drugs. The source of this sequence is a female donor with Graves disease. The rearrangement joined TRBV9 to TRBJ1-1, with TRBD1 perhaps the D gene, on 5 matching bases. The base sequence is TGTGCCAGCAGCGTAGGGTCAGCAGGGAGAAACACTGAAGCTTTCTTT. Translated, it gives CASSVGSAGRNTEAFF.